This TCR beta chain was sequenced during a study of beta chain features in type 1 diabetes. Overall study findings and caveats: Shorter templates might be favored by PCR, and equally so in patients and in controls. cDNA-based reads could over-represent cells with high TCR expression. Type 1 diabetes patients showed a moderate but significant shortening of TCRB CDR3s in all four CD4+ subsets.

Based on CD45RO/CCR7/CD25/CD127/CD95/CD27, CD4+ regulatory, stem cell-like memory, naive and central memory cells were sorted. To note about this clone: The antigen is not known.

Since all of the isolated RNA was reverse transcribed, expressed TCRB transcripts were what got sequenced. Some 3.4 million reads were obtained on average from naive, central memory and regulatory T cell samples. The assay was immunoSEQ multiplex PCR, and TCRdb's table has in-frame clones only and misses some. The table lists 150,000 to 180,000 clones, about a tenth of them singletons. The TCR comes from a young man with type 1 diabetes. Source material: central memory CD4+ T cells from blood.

The CDR3 nucleotides are TGTGCCAGCAGAATCGCGGCGGGCAATGAGCAGTTCTTC. Translating it yields CASRIAAGNEQFF. The J gene is TRBJ2-1, the V gene TRBV7-2; weak D call: TRBD2 (5 bases). Between the trimmed V and J ends, which lost 6 bases and 6 bases, there was a span of 12 bases. There are 13 residues in the CDR3. Germline CDR1 and CDR2: SGHTA and FQGNSA.